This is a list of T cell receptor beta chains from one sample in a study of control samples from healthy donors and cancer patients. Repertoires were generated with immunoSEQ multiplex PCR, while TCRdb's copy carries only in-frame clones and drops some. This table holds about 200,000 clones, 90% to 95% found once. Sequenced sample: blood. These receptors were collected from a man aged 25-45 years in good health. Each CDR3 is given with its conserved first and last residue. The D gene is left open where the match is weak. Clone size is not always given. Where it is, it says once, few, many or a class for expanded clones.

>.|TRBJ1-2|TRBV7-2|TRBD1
CASSMQTGDYGYTF
TGTGCCAGCAGCATGCAGACAGGGGACTATGGCTACACCTTC
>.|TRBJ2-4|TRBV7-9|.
CASSPPGFGTGYF
TGTGCCAGCAGCCCGCCGGGATTTGGGACTGGATACTTC
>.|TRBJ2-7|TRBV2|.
CASRGRQSSYEQYF
TGTGCCAGCAGAGGCCGACAGAGCTCCTACGAGCAGTACTTC
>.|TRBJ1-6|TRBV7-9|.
CASSLFFGGYNNSPLHF
TGTGCCAGCAGCTTATTCTTTGGGGGGTATAATAATTCACCCCTCCACTTT
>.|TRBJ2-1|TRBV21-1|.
CARMNSDSSVGGEQFF
TGTGCCAGAATGAATTCCGACAGTTCCGTGGGGGGAGAGCAGTTCTTC
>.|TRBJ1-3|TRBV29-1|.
CSVEMESGNTIYF
TGCAGCGTTGAAATGGAATCTGGAAACACCATATATTTT
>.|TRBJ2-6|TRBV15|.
CATSRDTSGANVLTF
TGTGCCACCAGCAGAGACACTTCTGGGGCCAACGTCCTGACTTTC
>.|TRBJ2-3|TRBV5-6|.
CASYWSGKRDTQYF
TGTGCCAGCTATTGGTCAGGGAAACGAGATACGCAGTATTTT
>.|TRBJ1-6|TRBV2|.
CASRPEGLNSPLHF
TGTGCCAGCAGACCAGAGGGCCTTAATTCACCCCTCCACTTT
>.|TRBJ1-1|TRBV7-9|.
CASSLDRGNTEAFF
TGTGCCAGCAGCTTAGACCGGGGAAACACTGAAGCTTTCTTT
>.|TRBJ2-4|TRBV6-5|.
CASSYRKQSQDIQYF
TGTGCCAGCAGTTACAGGAAACAGTCCCAAGACATTCAGTACTTC
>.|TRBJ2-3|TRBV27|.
CASSSPARGDGAQYF
TGTGCCAGCAGTTCGCCTGCGAGGGGGGACGGTGCGCAGTATTTT
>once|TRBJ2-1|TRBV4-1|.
CASSQGGAYYNEQFF
TGCGCCAGCAGCCAAGGGGGGGCATACTACAATGAGCAGTTCTTC
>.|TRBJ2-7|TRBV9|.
CASSAGQSYEQYF
TGTGCCAGCAGCGCCGGACAGTCCTACGAGCAGTACTTC
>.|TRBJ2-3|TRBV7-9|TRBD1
CASSLQGVTSTDTQYF
TGTGCCAGCAGCTTACAGGGGGTAACTAGCACAGATACGCAGTATTTT
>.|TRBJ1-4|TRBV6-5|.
CASTPGATNEKLFF
TGTGCCAGCACCCCTGGGGCAACTAATGAAAAACTGTTTTTT
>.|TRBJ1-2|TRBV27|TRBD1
CASSPTGGGNYGYTF
TGTGCCAGCAGTCCGACAGGGGGCGGAAACTATGGCTACACCTTC
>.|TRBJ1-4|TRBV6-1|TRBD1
CASSDAGTANEKLFF
TGTGCCAGCAGTGATGCTGGGACAGCCAATGAAAAACTGTTTTTT
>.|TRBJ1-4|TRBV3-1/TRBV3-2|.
CASSQGTDGEKLFF
TGTGCCAGCAGCCAAGGGACAGACGGTGAAAAACTGTTTTTT
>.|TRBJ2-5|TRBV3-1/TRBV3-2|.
CASSQRGGAGRWGTQYF
TGTGCCAGCAGCCAGAGAGGAGGGGCAGGGCGGTGGGGGACCCAGTACTTC
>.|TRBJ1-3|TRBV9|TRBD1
CASSGKTGEGNTIYF
TGTGCCAGCAGCGGAAAGACAGGGGAAGGAAACACCATATATTTT
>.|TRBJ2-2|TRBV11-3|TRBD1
CASSNRGLDTGELFF
TGTGCCAGCAGCAACAGGGGGCTAGACACCGGGGAGCTGTTTTTT
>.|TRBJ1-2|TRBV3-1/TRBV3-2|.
CASSPRQFYGYTF
TGTGCCAGCAGCCCCCGACAGTTCTATGGCTACACCTTC
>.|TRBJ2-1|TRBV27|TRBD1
CASSHDRAGLNEQFF
TGTGCCAGCAGTCACGACAGGGCAGGGCTCAATGAGCAGTTCTTC
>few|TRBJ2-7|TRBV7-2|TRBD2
CASSPTLLAGRRGEQYF
TGTGCCAGCAGCCCGACCCTTCTAGCGGGGAGGCGCGGCGAGCAGTACTTC
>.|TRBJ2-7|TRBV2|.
CASSENGGHLLEQYF
TGTGCCAGCAGTGAAAACGGGGGGCACCTTCTTGAGCAGTACTTC
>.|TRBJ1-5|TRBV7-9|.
CASSLKGQPQHF
TGTGCCAGCAGCTTAAAGGGGCAGCCCCAGCATTTT
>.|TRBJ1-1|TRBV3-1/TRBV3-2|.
CASSLQGGIAEAFF
TGTGCCAGCAGCCTACAGGGAGGGATCGCTGAAGCTTTCTTT
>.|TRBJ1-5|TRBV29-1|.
CSVGVGNQPQHF
TGCAGCGTTGGGGTTGGCAATCAGCCCCAGCATTTT
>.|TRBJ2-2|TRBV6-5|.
CASWRGVAGELFF
TGTGCCAGTTGGAGGGGGGTTGCCGGGGAGCTGTTTTTT
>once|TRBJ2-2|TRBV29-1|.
CSVEVLQGVGELFF
TGCAGCGTTGAAGTGTTACAAGGTGTAGGGGAGCTGTTTTTT
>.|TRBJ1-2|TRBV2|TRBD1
CASSTRGQGLGGYTF
TGTGCCAGCAGCACCCGCGGACAGGGATTAGGTGGCTACACCTTC
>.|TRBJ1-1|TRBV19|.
CASTTSGGPWGAFF
TGTGCCAGTACCACATCTGGGGGCCCCTGGGGAGCTTTCTTT
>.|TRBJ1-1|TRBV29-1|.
CSVGPQVNTEAFF
TGCAGCGTGGGCCCACAGGTGAACACTGAAGCTTTCTTT
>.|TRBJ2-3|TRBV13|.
CASSSLRDTQYF
TGTGCCAGCAGCTCCTTGAGAGATACGCAGTATTTT
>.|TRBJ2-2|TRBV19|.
CASSIRGHGELFF
TGTGCCAGTAGTATTAGGGGTCACGGGGAGCTGTTTTTT
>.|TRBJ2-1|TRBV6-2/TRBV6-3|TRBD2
CASSARLAGGRFPQFF
TGTGCCAGCAGCGCCCGACTAGCGGGGGGGCGTTTCCCTCAGTTCTTC
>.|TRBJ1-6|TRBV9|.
CASSADRFSYNSPLHF
TGTGCCAGCAGCGCTGACAGGTTCTCCTATAATTCACCCCTCCACTTT
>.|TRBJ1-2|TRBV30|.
CAWSSPGYGYTF
TGTGCCTGGAGCAGCCCGGGCTATGGCTACACCTTC
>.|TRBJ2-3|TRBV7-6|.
CASSLARADTQYF
TGTGCCAGCAGCTTAGCAAGGGCAGATACGCAGTATTTT